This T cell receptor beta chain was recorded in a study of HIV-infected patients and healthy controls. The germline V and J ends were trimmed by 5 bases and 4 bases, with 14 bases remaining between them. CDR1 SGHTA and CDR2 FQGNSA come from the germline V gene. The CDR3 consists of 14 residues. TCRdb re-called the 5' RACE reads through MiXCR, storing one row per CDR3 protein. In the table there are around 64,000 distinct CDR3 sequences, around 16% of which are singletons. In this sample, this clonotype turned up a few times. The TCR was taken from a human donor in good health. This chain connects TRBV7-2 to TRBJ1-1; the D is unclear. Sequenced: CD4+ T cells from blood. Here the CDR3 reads CASSPVGRATEAFF. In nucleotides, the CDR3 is TGTGCCAGCAGCCCAGTCGGGCGCGCCACTGAAGCTTTCTTT.